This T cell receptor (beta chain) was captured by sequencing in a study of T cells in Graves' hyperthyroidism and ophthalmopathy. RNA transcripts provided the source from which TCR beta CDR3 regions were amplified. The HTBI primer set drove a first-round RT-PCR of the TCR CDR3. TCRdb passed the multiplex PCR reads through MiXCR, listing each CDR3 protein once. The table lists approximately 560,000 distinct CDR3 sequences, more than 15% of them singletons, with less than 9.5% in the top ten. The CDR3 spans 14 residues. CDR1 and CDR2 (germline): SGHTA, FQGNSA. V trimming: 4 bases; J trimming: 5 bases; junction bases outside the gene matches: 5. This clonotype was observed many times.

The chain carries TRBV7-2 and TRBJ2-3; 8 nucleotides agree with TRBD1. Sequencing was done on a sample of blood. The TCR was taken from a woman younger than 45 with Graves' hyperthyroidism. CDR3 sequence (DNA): TGTGCCAGCAGCTCCTGGACAGGGATAGATACGCAGTATTTT. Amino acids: CASSSWTGIDTQYF.